This T cell receptor beta chain was observed in a study of T cells in Graves' hyperthyroidism and ophthalmopathy. Study-wide results and limits: In validation, the model predicted ophthalmopathy. These predictions came a median 6.5 months before onset. Also found in blood were most expanded thyroid clonotypes above 0.001.

This clonotype was counted a few times. Its antigen remains unidentified. The V gene end was trimmed by 4 bases and the J gene end by 6 bases; junction bases not matched to a gene: 8. This CDR3 region has 16 residues. CDR1 SGHRS and CDR2 YFSETQ come from the germline V gene. Clinical symptoms, serum thyroxine, TRAb, thyroid ultrasound and orbital computed tomography informed diagnoses. Regions amplified from RNA transcripts were the TCR beta CDR3 regions. The HTBI primer set drove a first-round RT-PCR of the TCR CDR3. TCRdb re-called the multiplex PCR reads through MiXCR, storing one row per CDR3 protein. The data hold 650,000 to 800,000 distinct CDR3 sequences, with less than 45% observed a single time.

This chain connects TRBV5-1 to TRBJ1-5, with 12 nucleotides matching TRBD1. Sequenced input: peripheral blood or thyroid tissue (not recorded which). This receptor was identified in an adult man with Graves' disease, either hyperthyroidism or ophthalmopathy (not recorded which). The CDR3 bases are TGCGCCAGCAGCCCGACCGGGACAGGGGGCGCTCAGCCCCAGCATTTT. Translated: CASSPTGTGGAQPQHF.